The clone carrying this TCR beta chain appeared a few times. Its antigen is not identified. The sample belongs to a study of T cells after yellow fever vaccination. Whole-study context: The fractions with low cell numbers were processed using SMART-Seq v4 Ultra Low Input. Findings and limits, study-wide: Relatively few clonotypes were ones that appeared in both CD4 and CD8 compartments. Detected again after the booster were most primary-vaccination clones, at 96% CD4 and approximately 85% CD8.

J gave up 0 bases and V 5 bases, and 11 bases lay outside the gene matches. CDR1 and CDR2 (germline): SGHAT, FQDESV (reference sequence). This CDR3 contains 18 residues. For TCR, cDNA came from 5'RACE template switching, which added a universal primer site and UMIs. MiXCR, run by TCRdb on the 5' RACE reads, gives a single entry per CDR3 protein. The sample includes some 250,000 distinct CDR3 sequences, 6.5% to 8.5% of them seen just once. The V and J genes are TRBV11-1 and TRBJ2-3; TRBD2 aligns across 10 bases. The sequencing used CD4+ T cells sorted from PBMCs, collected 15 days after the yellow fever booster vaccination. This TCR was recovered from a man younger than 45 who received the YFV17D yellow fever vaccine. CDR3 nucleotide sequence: TGTGCCAGCAGCCCTTGGACTAGCGGAGGCGCTAGCACAGATACGCAGTATTTT. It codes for CASSPWTSGGASTDTQYF.